These 11 T cell receptor beta chains were sequenced from one sample in a study of PD-L1 blockade in urothelial cancer. Sequenced by immunoSEQ multiplex PCR; TCRdb stores in-frame clones only, minus some. The sample yields 35,000 to 50,000 clones, about 88% seen once. Material: PBMCs, obtained around atezolizumab (anti-PD-L1) treatment. The origin of the receptors is a woman aged 60-75 years with urothelial cancer.

V is TRBV7-9 and J is TRBJ2-7; no clear D gene. The CDR3 is 13 amino acids. Trimming took off 6 bases at V and 2 bases at J, with 11 bases between the two ends. Per germline, CDR1 SEHNR and CDR2 FQNEAQ (reference sequence). CDR3 amino acids: CASSPLTAYEQYF. In DNA, the CDR3 is TGTGCCAGCAGTCCTTTAACAGCCTACGAGCAGTACTTC.

The chain uses TRBV6-5 and TRBJ2-7, with 8 positions matching TRBD1. Germline CDR1 is MNHEY and CDR2 is SVGAGI. There are 15 residues in the CDR3. V trimming: 2 bases; J trimming: 3 bases; junction bases outside the gene matches: 6. The chain's CDR3 is CASSYGKTGGYEQYF. In DNA, the CDR3 is TGTGCCAGCAGTTACGGTAAAACAGGGGGCTACGAGCAGTACTTC.

V is TRBV7-2 and J is TRBJ2-7, with 8 nucleotides matching TRBD2. V trimming: 5 bases; J trimming: 1 base; junction bases outside the gene matches: 10. CDR1 is SGHTA, CDR2 FQGNSA, per germline. The length of the CDR3 is 16 residues. CDR3 DNA sequence: TGTGCCAGCAGCCCCGGGCCAACTAGCGGTTCCTACGAGCAGTACTTC. This gives the protein CASSPGPTSGSYEQYF.

This clone has only one observation. This chain links TRBV11-2 with TRBJ2-3; the D gene is possibly TRBD2 (6 bases). CDR1 is SGHAT and CDR2 is FQNNGV in the germline V gene. The CDR3 spans 16 residues. V shed 3 bases and J shed 7 bases, with 20 bases lying between them. The CDR3 here is CASSFPRDSWVNTQYF. The CDR3 bases are TGTGCCAGCAGCTTTCCCCGGGACTCCTGGGTGAATACGCAGTATTTT.

This clone has a handful of counts. The rearrangement uses TRBV16 and TRBJ1-5; 10 bases align to TRBD1. Trimming removed 0 bases from V and 6 bases from J; junction bases left unmatched: 8. The CDR3 is 17 residues long. The V gene's germline CDR1 is KGHSY and CDR2 FQNENV. The CDR3 here is CASSQSIGTGVSQPQHF. For the CDR3, the DNA is TGTGCCAGCAGCCAATCGATCGGGACAGGGGTTAGTCAGCCCCAGCATTTT.

Notes on this clone: The junction and the germline gene differ at one end; a read error may be behind it. The chain joins TRBV18 to TRBJ1-4, with D possibly being TRBD1 (5 bases). The CDR3 length is 14 residues. Germline V gene data show CDR1 as KGHSH and CDR2 as LQKENI. CDR3 in DNA: TGTGCCAACTCACGGGGCCAGGTCTATGAAAAACTGTTTTTT. Its translation is CANSRGQVYEKLFF.

The CDR3 sequence is CASREGQGFDEQYF. In DNA form, the CDR3 reads TGTGCCAGCAGAGAGGGACAGGGGTTCGACGAGCAGTACTTC. The J gene is TRBJ2-7, the V gene TRBV6-6, with 10 nucleotides matching TRBD1. CDR3 length: 14 amino acids. V shed 6 bases, J shed 5 bases, and the junction held 7 bases outside the gene matches. CDR1 and CDR2 (germline): MNHNY, SVGAGI (reference sequence).

This clone is judged medium-sized. The chain couples TRBV7-6 to TRBJ1-3; the match to TRBD1 covers 12 bases. Germline V gene data show CDR1 as SGHVS and CDR2 as FNYEAQ. V trimming: 5 bases; J trimming: 6 bases; junction bases outside the gene matches: 5. CDR3 length equals 15 residues. The CDR3 DNA reads as TGTGCCAGCAGCCTCGGGACAGGGGGCAAAAACACCATATATTTT. Translated: CASSLGTGGKNTIYF.

As DNA, the CDR3 is TGTGCCAGCAGCCCCAGGGGATATAGCAATCAGCCCCAGCATTTT. Translating it yields CASSPRGYSNQPQHF. The chain recombines TRBV5-8 with TRBJ1-5; possible D gene TRBD1, 6 bases. This CDR3 has 15 amino acids. Deletions cut 4 bases from V and 0 bases from J, with 11 bases between. Germline-derived CDR1 and CDR2 are SGHTS and YDEGEE.

The genes are TRBV9 and TRBJ2-1; D gene ambiguous. V lost 4 bases and J lost 4, with 21 bases in between. Germline-derived CDR1 and CDR2 are SGDLS and YYNGEE. The CDR3 has 17 amino acids. CDR3 DNA: TGTGCCAGCAGCCCCAGAAACCGCATCTCCGCATACAATGAGCAGTTCTTC. Its translation is CASSPRNRISAYNEQFF.

The rearrangement joins TRBV27 to TRBJ2-7, with TRBD1 matching over 9 bases. Losses at the gene ends were 4 bases for V and 7 bases for J; bases not matched to a gene: 8. The germline gives CDR1 MNHEY, CDR2 SMNVEV (reference sequence). This CDR3 has 14 amino acids. The CDR3 loop reads CASSSGTGFEEQYF. CDR3 coding DNA: TGTGCCAGCAGTTCCGGGACAGGGTTCGAGGAGCAGTACTTC.